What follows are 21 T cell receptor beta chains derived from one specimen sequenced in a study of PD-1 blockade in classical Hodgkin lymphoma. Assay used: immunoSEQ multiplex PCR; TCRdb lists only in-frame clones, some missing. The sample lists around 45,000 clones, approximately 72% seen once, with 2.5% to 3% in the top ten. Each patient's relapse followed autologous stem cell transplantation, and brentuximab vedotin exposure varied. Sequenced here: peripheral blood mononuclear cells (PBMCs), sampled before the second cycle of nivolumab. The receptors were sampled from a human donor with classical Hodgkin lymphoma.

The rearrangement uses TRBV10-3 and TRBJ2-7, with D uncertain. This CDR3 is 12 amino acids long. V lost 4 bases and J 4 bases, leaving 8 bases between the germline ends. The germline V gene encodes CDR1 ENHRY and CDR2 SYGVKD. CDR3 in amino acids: CAISVKEYEQYF. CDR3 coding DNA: TGTGCCATCAGTGTAAAGGAGTACGAGCAGTACTTC.

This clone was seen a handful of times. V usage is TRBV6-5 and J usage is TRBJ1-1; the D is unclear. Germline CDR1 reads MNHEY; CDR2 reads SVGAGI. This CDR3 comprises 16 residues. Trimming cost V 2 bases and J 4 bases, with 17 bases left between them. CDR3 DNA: TGTGCCAGCAGTTACCGCGGGGTTAGGCTGGGCACTGAAGCTTTCTTT. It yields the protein CASSYRGVRLGTEAFF.

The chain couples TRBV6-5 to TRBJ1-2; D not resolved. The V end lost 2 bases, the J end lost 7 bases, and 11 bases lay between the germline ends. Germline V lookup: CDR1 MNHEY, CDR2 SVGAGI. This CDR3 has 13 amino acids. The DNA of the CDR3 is TGTGCCAGCAGTTACGAGGAAGGGCCTGGCTACACCTTC. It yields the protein CASSYEEGPGYTF.

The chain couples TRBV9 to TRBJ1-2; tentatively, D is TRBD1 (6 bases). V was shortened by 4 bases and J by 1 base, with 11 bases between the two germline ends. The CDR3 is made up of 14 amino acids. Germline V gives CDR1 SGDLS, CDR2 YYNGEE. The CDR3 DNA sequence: TGTGCCAGCAGCCAACTACAGGGTAACTATGGCTACACCTTC. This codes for CASSQLQGNYGYTF.

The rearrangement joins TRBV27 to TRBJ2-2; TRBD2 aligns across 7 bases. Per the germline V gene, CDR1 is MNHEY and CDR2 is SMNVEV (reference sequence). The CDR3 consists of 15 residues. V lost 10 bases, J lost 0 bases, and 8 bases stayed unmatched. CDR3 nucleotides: TGTGCCACCGCGCGGGGAGGGACGAACACCGGGGAGCTGTTTTTT. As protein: CATARGGTNTGELFF.

The CDR3 sequence: CASESRTSYEQYF. The CDR3 DNA reads as TGTGCCAGCGAGTCTCGGACTAGCTACGAGCAGTACTTC. The chain links TRBV6-6 to TRBJ2-7, with 7 bases that match TRBD2. V lost 8 bases and J lost 3; bases outside the gene matches: 7. The germline gives CDR1 MNHNY, CDR2 SVGAGI (reference sequence). This CDR3 has 13 amino acids.

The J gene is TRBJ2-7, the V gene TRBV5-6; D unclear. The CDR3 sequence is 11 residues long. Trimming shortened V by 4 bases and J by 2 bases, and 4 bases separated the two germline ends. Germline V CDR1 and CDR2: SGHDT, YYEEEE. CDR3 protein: CASSLTYEQYF. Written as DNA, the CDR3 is TGTGCCAGCAGCCTTACCTACGAGCAGTACTTC.

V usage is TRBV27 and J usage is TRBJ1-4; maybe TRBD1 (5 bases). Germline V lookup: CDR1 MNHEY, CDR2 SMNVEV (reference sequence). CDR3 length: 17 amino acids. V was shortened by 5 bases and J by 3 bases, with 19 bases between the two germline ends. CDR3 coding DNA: TGTGCCAGCAGTATTGTCGGGAGAGGGGTGGCTAATGAAAAACTGTTTTTT. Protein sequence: CASSIVGRGVANEKLFF.

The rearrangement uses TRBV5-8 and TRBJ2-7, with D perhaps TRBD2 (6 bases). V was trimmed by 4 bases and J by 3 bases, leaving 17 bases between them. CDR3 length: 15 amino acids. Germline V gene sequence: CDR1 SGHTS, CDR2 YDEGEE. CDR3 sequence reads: CASSQVLSSDYEQYF. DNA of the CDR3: TGTGCCAGCAGCCAAGTTCTGTCTAGCGACTACGAGCAGTACTTC.

The CDR3 protein is CASSQGNRGSYNSPLHF. CDR3 DNA sequence: TGTGCCAGCAGCCAGGGAAATAGGGGCTCCTATAATTCACCCCTCCACTTT. The V call is TRBV4-2, the J call TRBJ1-6; the D gene is possibly TRBD1 (5 bases). This CDR3 is built from 17 residues. Trimming took off 3 bases at V and 0 bases at J, with 12 bases between the two ends. Germline loops: CDR1 LGHNA, CDR2 YNFKEQ.

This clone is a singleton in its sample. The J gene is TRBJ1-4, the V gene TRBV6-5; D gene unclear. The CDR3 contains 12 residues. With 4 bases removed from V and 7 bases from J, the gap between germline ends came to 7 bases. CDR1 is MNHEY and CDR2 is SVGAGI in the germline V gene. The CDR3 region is CASSFMGEKLFF. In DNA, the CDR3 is TGTGCCAGCAGTTTTATGGGTGAAAAACTGTTTTTT.

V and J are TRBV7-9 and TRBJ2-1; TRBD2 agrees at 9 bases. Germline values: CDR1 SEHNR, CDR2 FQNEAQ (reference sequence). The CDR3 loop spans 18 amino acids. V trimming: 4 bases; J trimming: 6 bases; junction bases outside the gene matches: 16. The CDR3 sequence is CASSSGPKTSGSINEQFF. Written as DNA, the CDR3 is TGTGCCAGCAGCTCCGGACCAAAGACTAGCGGCTCGATCAATGAGCAGTTCTTC.

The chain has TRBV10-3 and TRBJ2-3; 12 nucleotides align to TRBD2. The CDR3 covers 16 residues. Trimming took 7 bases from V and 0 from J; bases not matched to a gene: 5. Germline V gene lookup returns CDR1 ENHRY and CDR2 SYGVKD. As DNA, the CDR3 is TGTGCCATCACCCTAGCGGGAGGGCCTAGCACAGATACGCAGTATTTT. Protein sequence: CAITLAGGPSTDTQYF.

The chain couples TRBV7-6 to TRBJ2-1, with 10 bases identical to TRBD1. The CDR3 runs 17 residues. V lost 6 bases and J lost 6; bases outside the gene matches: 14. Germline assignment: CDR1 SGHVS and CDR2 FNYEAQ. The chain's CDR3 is CASSQNRGQGSPNEQFF. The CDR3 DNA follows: TGTGCCAGCAGTCAAAACCGGGGACAGGGGTCTCCCAATGAGCAGTTCTTC.

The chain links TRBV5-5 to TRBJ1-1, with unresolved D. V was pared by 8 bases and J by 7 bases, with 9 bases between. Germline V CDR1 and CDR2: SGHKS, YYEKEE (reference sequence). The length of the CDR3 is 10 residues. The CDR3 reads CASSVGEAFF. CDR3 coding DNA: TGTGCCAGTAGTGTGGGTGAAGCTTTCTTT.

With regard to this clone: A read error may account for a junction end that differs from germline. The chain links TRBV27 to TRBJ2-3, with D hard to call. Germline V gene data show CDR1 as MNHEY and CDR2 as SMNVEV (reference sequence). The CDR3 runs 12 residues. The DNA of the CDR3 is TGTGCCAGCAGTTCAACCACATATACGCAGTATTTT. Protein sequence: CASSSTTYTQYF.

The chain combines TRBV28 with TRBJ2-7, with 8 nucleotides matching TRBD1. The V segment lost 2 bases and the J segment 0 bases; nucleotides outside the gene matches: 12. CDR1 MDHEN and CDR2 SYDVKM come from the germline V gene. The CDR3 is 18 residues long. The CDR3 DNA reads TGTGCCAGCAGTTTAGTACGACAGGGGCGAACTCTCTCCTACGAGCAGTACTTC. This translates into CASSLVRQGRTLSYEQYF.

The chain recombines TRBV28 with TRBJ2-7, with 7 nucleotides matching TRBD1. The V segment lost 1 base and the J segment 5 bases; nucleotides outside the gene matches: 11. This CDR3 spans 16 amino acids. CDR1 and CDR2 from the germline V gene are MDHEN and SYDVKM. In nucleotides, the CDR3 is TGTGCCAGCAGTTTATATAGTGTAGGGGGCCGGGACGAGCAGTACTTC. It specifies CASSLYSVGGRDEQYF. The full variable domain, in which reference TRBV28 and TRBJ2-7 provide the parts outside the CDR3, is DVKVTQSSRYLVKRTGEKVFLECVQDMDHENMFWYRQDPGLGLRLIYFSYDVKMKEKGDIPEGYSVSREKKERFSLILESASTNQTSMYLCASSLYSVGGRDEQYFGPGTRLTVT.

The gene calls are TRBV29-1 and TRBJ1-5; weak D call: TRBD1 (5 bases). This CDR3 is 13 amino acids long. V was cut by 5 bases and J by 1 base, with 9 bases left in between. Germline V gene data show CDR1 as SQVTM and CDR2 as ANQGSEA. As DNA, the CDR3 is TGCAGCGTTACCCAGGGAAGCAATCAGCCCCAGCATTTT. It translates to CSVTQGSNQPQHF.

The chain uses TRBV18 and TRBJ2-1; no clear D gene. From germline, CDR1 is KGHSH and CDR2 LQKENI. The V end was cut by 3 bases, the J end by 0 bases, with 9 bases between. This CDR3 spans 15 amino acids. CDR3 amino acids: CASSPDQSSYNEQFF. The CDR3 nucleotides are TGTGCCAGCTCACCGGATCAGAGCTCCTACAATGAGCAGTTCTTC.

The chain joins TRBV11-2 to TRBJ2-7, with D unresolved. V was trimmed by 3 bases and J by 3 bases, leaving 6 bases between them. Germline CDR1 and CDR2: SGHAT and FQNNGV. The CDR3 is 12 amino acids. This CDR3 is CASSFNHYEQYF. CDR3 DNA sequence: TGTGCCAGCAGCTTCAATCACTACGAGCAGTACTTC.